These T cell receptor beta chains were read from a single sample in a study of TIL therapy for anti-PD-1-resistant metastatic lung cancer. Produced via immunoSEQ multiplex PCR; TCRdb's table is partial and in-frame only. The sample has 25,000 to 40,000 clones, around two thirds seen once. This specimen was blood, taken at baseline. The receptors were sampled from a woman between 25 and 80 years old with non-small cell lung cancer. Each CDR3 is given with its conserved first and last residue. A D gene is named only where the DNA matches it firmly. For some rows the clone size is stated as once, few or many, or as a class when expanded; others skip it.

TRBD2 few TRBJ2-7 TRBV5-1 TGCGCCAGCAGCTTGACAGGACTAGCGGGAGTGCGGTACTTC CASSLTGLAGVRYF
. . TRBJ2-7 TRBV7-9 TGTGCCAGCAGCTTAGGGTTTCCGACCTACGAGCAGTACTTC CASSLGFPTYEQYF
. few TRBJ1-2 TRBV28 TGTGCCAGCAGTCAGCGACAGAGAAGAGGGGTTGGCTACACCTTC CASSQRQRRGVGYTF
. . TRBJ2-1 TRBV5-1 TGCGCCAGCAGCCGCGACAATGGTAATTACAATGAGCAGTTCTTC CASSRDNGNYNEQFF
. . TRBJ1-2 TRBV6-1 TGTGCCAGCAGTGACGGGACGTTAGCCCCCTATGGCTACACCTTC CASSDGTLAPYGYTF
TRBD1 . TRBJ1-2 TRBV28 TGTGCCAGCAGTTTATACCGGGAGGGGGCACGGGGCTACACCTTC CASSLYREGARGYTF
. . TRBJ2-1 TRBV19 TGTGCCAGTAGTATAGATCTACGGATTCGGTACAATGAGCAGTTCTTC CASSIDLRIRYNEQFF
. . TRBJ2-7 TRBV11-2 TGTGCCAGCAGCGCCAACTACGAGCAGTACTTC CASSANYEQYF
TRBD1 . TRBJ1-5 TRBV19 TGTGCCAGTAATGCGGGACAGTATAGCAATCAGCCCCAGCATTTT CASNAGQYSNQPQHF
TRBD2 . TRBJ2-7 TRBV5-6 TGTGCCAGCAGCCTTTCGCGGGGGGCCTACGAGCAGTACTTC CASSLSRGAYEQYF
TRBD1 . TRBJ1-4 TRBV14 TGTGCCAGCAGCGAGGGACAGGCTTGGTATGGAAAACTGTTTTTT CASSEGQAWYGKLFF
. . TRBJ2-5 TRBV29-1 TGCAGCGGGGACACGAGGCAGGGCGTGGAGGAGACCCAGTACTTC CSGDTRQGVEETQYF
. . TRBJ1-2 TRBV19 TGTGCCAGTAGTAAACTTAGGGTTTTGTCTCCCTATGGCTACACCTTC CASSKLRVLSPYGYTF
TRBD2 . TRBJ2-7 TRBV4-2 TGTGCCAGCAGCCCTAGCGGGAGAACCTACGAGCAGTACTTC CASSPSGRTYEQYF
TRBD2 few TRBJ2-1 TRBV5-1 TGCGCCAGCAGCTTGGGAACGGGACTAGCGGGAGTCTATGGAAATGAGCAGTTCTTC CASSLGTGLAGVYGNEQFF
. few TRBJ1-5 TRBV6-1 TGTGCCAGCAGGCACAATCAGCCCCAGCATTTT CASRHNQPQHF
TRBD2 once TRBJ2-1 TRBV6-5 TGTGCCAGCAGTTCGACTAGCGGGAGGTACAATGAGCAGTTCTTC CASSSTSGRYNEQFF
TRBD2 . TRBJ2-2 TRBV9 TGTGCCAGCAGCGTAGGGACTAGCGGGGCCACCGGGGAGCTGTTTTTT CASSVGTSGATGELFF
. few TRBJ2-1 TRBV21-1 TGTGCCAGCAGCAAAGCCTACCGGGACAGGGTTAACAATGAGCAGTTCTTC CASSKAYRDRVNNEQFF
. . TRBJ2-5 TRBV27 TGTGCCAGCAGTTTCTACAGTACCCAAGAGACCCAGTACTTC CASSFYSTQETQYF
. . TRBJ1-6 TRBV2 TGTGCCAGCTACCGGCCCACGCCCCTCCACTTT CASYRPTPLHF
. . TRBJ2-1 TRBV10-3 TGTGCCAGCGCCTGGACAGCCTACAATGAGCAGTTCTTC CASAWTAYNEQFF
. few TRBJ1-4 TRBV7-8 TGTGCCAGCAGCTTAAAGGCTGGGGGAAAACTGTTTTTT CASSLKAGGKLFF
. . TRBJ2-6 TRBV14 TGTGCCAGCGCCTCCCGGGACGCCAGCTCTGGGGCCAACGTCCTGACTTTC CASASRDASSGANVLTF
. once TRBJ1-2 TRBV6-6 TGTGCCAGCAGTTCCCTCGTCGTCTACTATGGCTACACCTTC CASSSLVVYYGYTF
TRBD2 . TRBJ2-1 TRBV5-1 TGCGCCAGCAGCGCGGGAGGGTTGAATGAGCAGTTCTTC CASSAGGLNEQFF
TRBD1 medium-sized TRBJ2-7 TRBV11-2 TGTGCCAGCAGGAGACTGAGGGGGCGTTCCTCCTACGAGCAGTACTTC CASRRLRGRSSYEQYF
. few TRBJ2-1 TRBV21-1 TGTGCCAGCAGCAAAGAGGAAGAGAGGACTAATTACTACAATGAGCAGTTCTTC CASSKEEERTNYYNEQFF
. . TRBJ2-5 TRBV7-2 TGTGCCAGCAGCTTGTCGCGGGGCCAAGAGACCCAGTACTTC CASSLSRGQETQYF
TRBD2 once TRBJ2-5 TRBV11-2 TGTGCCAGCAGGGGGATTCGCGGGAGTCAAGAGACCCAGTACTTC CASRGIRGSQETQYF
TRBD2 . TRBJ2-1 TRBV5-1 TGCGCCAGCCATTCGGGACTAGGTTACAATGAGCAGTTCTTC CASHSGLGYNEQFF
. . TRBJ1-3 TRBV6-5 TGTGCCAGCCCTATCGGAAACACCATATATTTT CASPIGNTIYF
TRBD1 . TRBJ1-1 TRBV19 TGTGCCAGTAGTCCGAGCCGGGACAGTGAAGCTTTCTTT CASSPSRDSEAFF
. . TRBJ2-7 TRBV29-1 TGCAGCGTGCAAGGGACTGCCTACGAGCAGTACTTC CSVQGTAYEQYF
. . TRBJ1-2 TRBV6-1 TGTGCCAGCAGTGAACATTCGATGAGGGACGGGGGCTATGGCTACACCTTC CASSEHSMRDGGYGYTF
TRBD1 . TRBJ2-7 TRBV19 TGTGCCAGCAGAGCCGGGACAGGGGTTACCTACGAGCAGTACTTC CASRAGTGVTYEQYF
. . TRBJ2-1 TRBV30 TGTGCCTGGAAAGGGCCCTACAATGAGCAGTTCTTC CAWKGPYNEQFF
. . TRBJ1-1 TRBV15 TGTGCCACCAGCAGAGGCAGGGTAGGGTTGAACACTGAAGCTTTCTTT CATSRGRVGLNTEAFF
. few TRBJ1-2 TRBV21-1 TGTGCCAGCAGCAAAGCCAAGGACAGGGGTTGTCGGTACTATGGCTACACCTTC CASSKAKDRGCRYYGYTF
. . TRBJ1-2 TRBV28 TGTGCCAGCAGTGGGGAAACCTATGGCTACACCTTC CASSGETYGYTF
. . TRBJ2-7 TRBV15 TGTGCCACCAGCATCCCCTACGAGCAGTACTTC CATSIPYEQYF
. once TRBJ1-1 TRBV9 TGTGCCAGCAGCCCCCAGACAGCAATGAACACTGAAGCTTTCTTT CASSPQTAMNTEAFF
. few TRBJ2-2 TRBV19 TGTGCCAGTAGGACGGGGGTGGCGAACACCGGGGAGCTGTTTTTT CASRTGVANTGELFF
. . TRBJ1-5 TRBV27 TGTGCCAGCAGTCTAGGGGGACAGCCCCAGCATTTT CASSLGGQPQHF
. . TRBJ2-7 TRBV5-1 TGCGCCAGCAGCCCCAGACAGTCCTACGAGCAGTACTTC CASSPRQSYEQYF
. . TRBJ1-2 TRBV5-6 TGTGCCAGCAGCTTCAGGTACCGGAACTATGGCTACACCTTC CASSFRYRNYGYTF
TRBD2 . TRBJ2-2 TRBV5-4 TGTGCCAGCAGCAATGGACTAGCGGGAGGGCTGAACACCGGGGAGCTGTTTTTT CASSNGLAGGLNTGELFF
. . TRBJ1-1 TRBV6-1 TGTGCCAGCGCCCCGGATGGATTAACTGAAGCTTTCTTT CASAPDGLTEAFF
. . TRBJ1-1 TRBV6-4 TGTGCCAGCAGTCCTCGGGGGGGTATCACTGAAGCTTTCTTT CASSPRGGITEAFF
. . TRBJ2-5 TRBV7-9 TGTGCCAGCAGCTCCCTCTCCGAGACCCAGTACTTC CASSSLSETQYF
. . TRBJ1-3 TRBV7-2 TGTGCCAGCAGCTTAGGCTCTGGAAACACCATATATTTT CASSLGSGNTIYF
. . TRBJ2-5 TRBV30 TGTGCCTGGAGTGCGCGGAGGGGGGGAGAGACCCAGTACTTC CAWSARRGGETQYF
TRBD2 . TRBJ2-1 TRBV5-1 TGCGCCAGCAGCTCTACCCCAACCGCGGGAGTAAGGGAGCAGTTCTTC CASSSTPTAGVREQFF
. . TRBJ2-7 TRBV9 TGTGCCAGCAGCGCGCTTCTAAGGGGCGAGCAGTACTTC CASSALLRGEQYF
TRBD2 . TRBJ2-7 TRBV27 TGTGCCAGCAGTTTACTAGCGGCCCTTCCTCCGCTCTTC CASSLLAALPPLF
TRBD2 . TRBJ2-3 TRBV6-6 TGTGCCAGCAGTTCGCCTAGCGGGGGTTCAGATACGCAGTATTTT CASSSPSGGSDTQYF
TRBD1 . TRBJ1-2 TRBV7-9 TGTGCCAGCAGCTGGGGACAGGATGGCTACACCTTC CASSWGQDGYTF
. few TRBJ1-5 TRBV29-1 TGCAGCCGTCTTCGGGAGGGATCGCAGCCCCAGCATTTT CSRLREGSQPQHF
TRBD1 once TRBJ1-1 TRBV14 TGTGCCAGCAGCCAACCATACCGGGACAGGGATAACACTGAAGCTTTCTTT CASSQPYRDRDNTEAFF